One T cell receptor beta chain is described in this entry. Its antigen remains unidentified. The record has no base qualities; no much larger clone is one base away. This sample is drawn from a study of OX40 agonist ivuxolimab in advanced cancers. Describing the broader study: The costimulatory receptor OX40 (CD134) was targeted by ivuxolimab, a fully human IgG2 agonistic monoclonal antibody. Intravenous ivuxolimab was administered to patients every 2 weeks at six dose levels: 0.01, 0.1, 0.3, 1.5, 3 and 10 mg/kg. In the dose-escalation cohort, 70% to 85% of patients were male, and the mean age was approximately 60 years, with a range of roughly 23 to 85. Partial responses occurred in three dose-escalation patients, of whom one had hepatocellular carcinoma and two had cutaneous melanoma. The paper reports the monotherapy dose-escalation portion (N of about 47 patients) of the phase I ivuxolimab trial. Of the approximately 54 patients in dose escalation, about 20 had hepatocellular carcinoma, approximately 15 had melanoma, 9 had renal cell carcinoma and 9 had head and neck cancer. Peripheral TCRbeta sequencing aimed to test whether ivuxolimab altered TCR sequence diversity and caused clonal T-cell expansion. Prior anti-PD-1, anti-PD-L1 or anti-CTLA-4 therapy was permitted, and 40% of dose-escalation patients had received checkpoint inhibitors.

Genomic DNA was isolated from the sorted cells so that the TCRbeta CDR3 region could be sequenced. The immunoSEQ Assay was used to sequence the TCRbeta CDR3 regions. As stored in TCRdb, this immuneACCESS dataset retains in-frame rearrangements with V and J assigned. A fraction of the clones does not appear; measured against another copy, unresolved V genes explain less than half of the discrepancy, and the remainder lacks a known reason. Within this sample are more than 50,000 clones, with 91% of them counted one time only. The top ten hold around 13% of the sample. The paper's findings and limits, for the study overall: After ivuxolimab, CD8+ T cells had more expanded clones than CD4+ T cells on average. Low levels of normalized T-cell clonal expansion were also seen in some patients who did not respond. Antigen specificity was not determined for the clonally expanded peripheral T cells. In the 0.1-3.0 mg/kg groups, partial responders were among the patients with the lowest normalized peripheral clonal expansion, particularly in CD8+ T cells. At doses of 0.1 to 3.0 mg/kg, clonal expansion of both CD4+ and CD8+ blood T cells was observed from baseline to week 6.

V is trimmed back by 5 bases and J by 3 bases, and the junction contains 1 base that no gene match accounts for. The CDR3 goes from the cysteine to the phenylalanine over 13 residues. Left in the record is the CDR3 DNA by itself, 39 bases read in frame from the first base. Via the germline V gene, CDR1 is MNHEY and CDR2 SVGAGI. Patients with a history of autoimmune disease or receiving systemic immunosuppression were excluded from the trial. Peripheral blood for TCR sequencing was collected from all dose cohorts at baseline, on cycle 4 day 1, and on cycle 7 day 1. The samples were drawn from a first-in-human, open-label, multicenter phase I dose-escalation trial of ivuxolimab. The trial enrolled adults with locally advanced or metastatic head and neck squamous cell, hepatocellular, melanoma or renal cell carcinoma. Before TCR sequencing, CD4+ T cells and CD8+ T cells from peripheral blood were sorted into separate populations.

This sample comprised CD4+ or CD8+ T cells sorted from blood, obtained in a trial of the OX40 agonist ivuxolimab. The TCR sequence derives from an adult with an advanced solid tumor such as melanoma, head and neck, liver or kidney cancer. Rearrangement joined TRBV6-5 to TRBJ2-7; 10 nucleotides in the junction match TRBD2. CDR3 sequence: CASSRTSGYEQYF. The nucleotide sequence reads as follows: TGTGCCAGCAGTAGGACTAGCGGCTACGAGCAGTACTTC.